The clone carrying this T cell receptor (beta chain) was counted only a few times. This CDR3 is 15 amino acids long. After removal of 2 bases from V and 2 bases from J, the junction contained 4 bases not matched to a gene. Germline CDR1 ENHRY, CDR2 SYGVKD. TCRdb's table, derived via immunoSEQ multiplex PCR, lists solely in-frame clones and lacks some. The table has around 80,000 clones, around 86% seen once. The data belong to a study of OX40 agonist ivuxolimab in advanced cancers. About the study: Dose-escalation patients' cancers were hepatocellular carcinoma, melanoma, renal cell or head and neck cancer.

The sample in question was CD4+ or CD8+ T cells sorted from blood, obtained in a trial of the OX40 agonist ivuxolimab. The chain employs TRBV10-3 and TRBJ2-3; 7 bases map to TRBD2. This sequence originates from an adult with an advanced solid tumor such as melanoma, head and neck, liver or kidney cancer. CDR3 nucleotide sequence: TGTGCCATCAGTGAGGAAGCGGGACCCACAGATACGCAGTATTTT. This gives the protein CAISEEAGPTDTQYF.